Included here is one T cell receptor (beta chain) sequence, with context. The CDR3 sequence is 15 residues long. The germline V gene has CDR1 SGHDN and CDR2 FVKESK. The V and J ends lost 1 base and 4 bases, in that order; junction bases with no gene match: 4. This record belongs to a study of blood T cell repertoires in COVID-19. About the study: There were acute and convalescent COVID-19 samples, and they came from the United States, Italy and Spain.

Produced via immunoSEQ multiplex PCR; TCRdb's table is partial and in-frame only. The sample lists 85,000 to 120,000 clones, roughly four fifths occurring once. The V and J genes are TRBV14 and TRBJ2-5; TRBD1 aligns across 9 bases. This TCR was sampled from a man aged 40-49 years with active or convalescent COVID-19. The sample comprised peripheral blood. CDR3 in DNA: TGTGCCAGCAGCCAAGTTACAGGGGGCCGAGAGACCCAGTACTTC. Translation gives CASSQVTGGRETQYF.